Included here is one T cell receptor (beta chain) sequence, with context. Germline DNA was extracted too, while blood RNA derived from unsorted whole blood. Every patient had chronic HBV infection and was treatment-naive. A sample of roughly 4 milliliters of peripheral blood was taken before surgery. This sample was included in a study of tumor-infiltrating lymphocytes in primary liver carcinoma. The CDR3 length is 16 residues. The V and J ends lost 6 bases and 6 bases, in that order; junction bases with no gene match: 15. Synthesis of TCR beta cDNA was carried out from approximately 0.55 ug total RNA with a constant-region primer. Amplification in three nested multiplex PCR rounds with slightly modified ARM-PCR gave rise to TCR beta libraries. Use of TRBV1-TRBV30 forward primers with a C-beta reverse primer characterized the first two PCR rounds, which lasted around 11 cycles each. Each CDR3 protein gets one entry after TCRdb re-called the multiplex PCR reads with MiXCR. The sample lists a few hundred thousand distinct CDR3 sequences, 58% occurring once.

The chain combines TRBV12-3 or TRBV12-4 with TRBJ2-7; 9 bases match TRBD1. Sample: peripheral blood. This clonotype was obtained from a young woman with primary liver carcinoma and hepatitis B virus infection. The CDR3 sequence is CASRAPGRETGGEQYF. CDR3 nucleotides: TGTGCCAGCAGAGCCCCGGGGAGGGAGACAGGGGGCGAGCAGTACTTC.